This T cell receptor (beta chain) was observed in a study of blood T cell repertoires in COVID-19 (dated by TCRdb to the early 2020s). Concerning the study at large: The collaborator samples originated in the United States, Italy and Spain and spanned the acute and convalescent phases of COVID-19. The prospective study material was composed of cDNA or gDNA derived from T cells, B-cell-depleted T cells, or PBMCs. Deeply sampled blood TCRbeta repertoires from subjects exposed to, actively infected with, or recovered from COVID-19 were included in the dataset. The repertoires were made available in a free public database intended to serve as a resource for research on the immune response to SARS-CoV-2. The samples were drawn from two sources: the first 160 participants of the ongoing ImmuneRACE study, and 1,200 or so subjects contributed by 6 global collaborators. A de-identified subject ID, COVID-19 status, age in years and sex were almost always included in the sample metadata. Where available, HLA class I and class II types were obtained from metadata supplied by the sample provider rather than from assay-based typing. Broader findings and caveats from the paper: The quantity of clinical and demographic metadata differed by source and by participant and was supplied without curation.

On this clone: The target of this receptor is not known. There are no base qualities to consult, and no much larger clone falls within one base.

The collaborating institutions used their own protocols to collect whole blood in K2EDTA tubes. For TCRbeta analysis, collaborator samples were shipped as frozen whole blood, as isolated PBMCs, or as DNA extracted from either sample type. The CDR3 goes from the cysteine to the phenylalanine over 17 residues. Solely the CDR3 DNA is kept, with 51 bases framed from the first base. The germline V gene (reference sequence) provides CDR1 SGHKS and CDR2 YYEKEE. V is trimmed back by 4 bases and J by 1 base, and the junction contains 13 bases that no gene match accounts for. TCRbeta CDR3 regions were amplified from genomic DNA by means of the immunoSEQ Assay, a bias-controlled multiplex PCR. On the authors' methods: The number of nucleated cells in each sample was estimated from the amplification of reference gene primers within the assay. To quantify the absolute abundance of each unique TCRbeta CDR3 rearrangement, sequence reads were collapsed and filtered. For each sample, productive Simpson clonality was calculated as the square root of Simpson's diversity index across productive rearrangements. In TCRdb, the immuneACCESS table is reduced to in-frame sequences with V and J assigned. These tables do not hold every clone; where another copy was compared, an unresolved V gene accounts for under half, and the others remain unexplained. V and J calls and clone size are given by that table; D and trimming were obtained from the DNA. Here the sample has roughly 250,000 clones; over 75% occur a single time. The top ten constitute roughly 8.6% of the sample.

This receptor was obtained from a human donor in a cohort sampled during active COVID-19. The sequence joins TRBV5-5 to TRBJ2-5, with 7 bases aligning to TRBD1. Sequencing used peripheral blood. The CDR3 sequence is CASSARDSHKTQETQYF. The bases read TGTGCCAGCAGCGCCCGGGACAGCCACAAAACCCAAGAGACCCAGTACTTC.